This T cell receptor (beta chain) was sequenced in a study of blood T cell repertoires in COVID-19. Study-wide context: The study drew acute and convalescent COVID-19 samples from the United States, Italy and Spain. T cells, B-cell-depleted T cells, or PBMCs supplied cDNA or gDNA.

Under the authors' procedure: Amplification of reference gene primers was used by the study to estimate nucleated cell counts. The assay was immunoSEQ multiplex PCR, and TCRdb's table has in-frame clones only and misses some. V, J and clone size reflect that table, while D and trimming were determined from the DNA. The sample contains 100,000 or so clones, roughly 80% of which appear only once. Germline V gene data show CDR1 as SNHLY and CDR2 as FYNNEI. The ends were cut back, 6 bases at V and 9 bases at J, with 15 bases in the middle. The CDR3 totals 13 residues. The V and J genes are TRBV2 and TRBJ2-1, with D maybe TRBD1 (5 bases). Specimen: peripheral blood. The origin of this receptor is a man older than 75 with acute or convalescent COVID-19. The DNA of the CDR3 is TGTGCCAGCAGACTTACTCAGGGTGCTGAGCAGTTCTTC. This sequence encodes CASRLTQGAEQFF.